This T cell receptor beta chain is drawn from a study of T-cell memory formation after mild COVID-19. About the research overall: The study found TCR clusters largely donor specific.

A single record per CDR3 protein comes from TCRdb applying MiXCR to the 5' RACE reads. This table holds 130,000 to 150,000 distinct CDR3 sequences, approximately 6% found once. Study-level results: Balance between CD4 and CD8 was seen in clones contracting day 15 to 85, and a CD4+ lean was seen in later expanders. Contracting CD4+ clones sat mainly in CM and EM; CD8+ in EMRA.

CDR3 size: 15 residues. J was trimmed by 6 bases and V by 5 bases; bases with no gene match: 9. Germline V gives CDR1 SGHAT, CDR2 FQDESV (reference sequence). This clonotype was picked up a small number of times. The antigen is unknown. Sequenced: PBMCs or a T cell subset sorted from them (not recorded which). The chain has TRBV11-1 and TRBJ2-1; 8 nucleotides line up with TRBD2. This sequence was found in an adult woman who had mild COVID-19 (a few samples of this study predate the infection). Cell type and time point are not known. The chain's CDR3 is CASSPERGPANEQFF. CDR3 nucleotide sequence: TGTGCCAGCAGCCCTGAGCGGGGGCCTGCCAATGAGCAGTTCTTC.